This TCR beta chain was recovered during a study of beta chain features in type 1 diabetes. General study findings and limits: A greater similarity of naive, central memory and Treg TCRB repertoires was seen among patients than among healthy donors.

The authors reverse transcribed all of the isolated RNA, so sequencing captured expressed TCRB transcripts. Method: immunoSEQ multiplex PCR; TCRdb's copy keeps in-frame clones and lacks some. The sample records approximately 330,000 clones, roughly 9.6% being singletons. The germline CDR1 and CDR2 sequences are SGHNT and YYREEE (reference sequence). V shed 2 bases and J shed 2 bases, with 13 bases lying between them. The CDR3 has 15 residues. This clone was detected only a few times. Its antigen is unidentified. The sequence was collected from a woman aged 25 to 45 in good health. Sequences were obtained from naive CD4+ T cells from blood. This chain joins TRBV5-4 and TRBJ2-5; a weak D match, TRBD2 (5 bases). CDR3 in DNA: TGTGCCAGCAGCTTTTATACGCGGGTACAAGAGACCCAGTACTTC. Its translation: CASSFYTRVQETQYF.